This is a list of T cell receptor beta chains from one sample in a study of vaccination and CD4 T cells after COVID-19. TCRdb ran MiXCR on the PCR reads and lists one entry per CDR3 protein. Among 20,000 or so distinct CDR3 sequences listed, 45% to 60% were seen once. The antigens for these receptors are not known. The sequenced sample was CD4+ T cells from blood, cultured in vitro. The receptors here all came from a human donor who had recovered from COVID-19. Each CDR3 is given with its conserved first and last residue. The D gene is left open where the match is weak. Size is stated for part of the rows, as once, few or many counts, or as a class when the clone is expanded.

clone_size j_call v_call d_call cdr3_length cdr3_nt cdr3_aa
NA TRBJ2-2 TRBV7-2 NA 13 TGTGCCAGCAGCCCCGGCGGGATCGGTGAGCTGTTTTTT CASSPGGIGELFF
NA TRBJ2-2 TRBV5-1 TRBD2 14 TGCGCCAGCAGCTTGGGACTAGCCCAAGGGGAGCTGTTTTTT CASSLGLAQGELFF
NA TRBJ1-1 TRBV19 NA 14 TGTGCCAGTAGGGCGGGGTTCGGGAACACTGAAGCTTTCTTT CASRAGFGNTEAFF
NA TRBJ1-6 TRBV6-1 TRBD1 13 TGTGCCAGCATTTCGACAGGGGATTCACCCCTCCACTTT CASISTGDSPLHF
NA TRBJ1-2 TRBV6-2/TRBV6-3 TRBD1 16 TGTGCCAGCAGTTACGGCGTCGACAGGGGGAACTATGGCTACACCTTC CASSYGVDRGNYGYTF
NA TRBJ1-6 TRBV2 NA 13 TGTGCCAGCAGTGACCACGAGCGTCCACCCCTCCACTTT CASSDHERPPLHF
NA TRBJ1-4 TRBV10-3 TRBD1 15 TGTGCCATCAGTGATCCGACAGGGGGAAGTGAAAAACTGTTTTTT CAISDPTGGSEKLFF
NA TRBJ1-5 TRBV20-1 NA 17 TGCAGTGCTAGAGTAAGGGGCGGACGGGTTGGCAATCAGCCCCAGCATTTT CSARVRGGRVGNQPQHF
few TRBJ2-3 TRBV20-1 NA 14 TGCAGTGCTAGGGCCAGCTTCCTGGGAGATACGCAGTATTTT CSARASFLGDTQYF
NA TRBJ1-5 TRBV27 NA 15 TGTGCCAGCAGTTTAGAGGGGACCAGCAATCAGCCCCAGCATTTT CASSLEGTSNQPQHF
NA TRBJ1-1 TRBV12-3/TRBV12-4 NA 12 TGTGCCAGCAGTTTCCGGAACACTGAAGCTTTCTTT CASSFRNTEAFF
few TRBJ1-3 TRBV11-2 NA 13 TGTGCCAGCAGCTTACGGGAAGTGGACACCATATATTTT CASSLREVDTIYF
NA TRBJ2-5 TRBV5-1 NA 13 TGCGCCAGCTTCCGAGGGACGGGAGAGACCCAGTACTTC CASFRGTGETQYF
NA TRBJ1-1 TRBV30 NA 15 TGTGCCTGGAGCCCCTGGCCCGGGGCGAACACTGAAGCTTTCTTT CAWSPWPGANTEAFF
NA TRBJ2-1 TRBV6-1 TRBD2 15 TGTGCCAGCGGAAAGGGACTAGTAGTATTCAATGAGCAGTTCTTC CASGKGLVVFNEQFF
few TRBJ1-6 TRBV9 NA 17 TGTGCCAGCAGCGGACGGAAAAGGCTGGGAAGAAACTCACCCCTCCACTTT CASSGRKRLGRNSPLHF
few TRBJ2-7 TRBV7-2 NA 13 TGTGCCAGCAGCCGGACGGGCCAATACGAGCAGTACTTC CASSRTGQYEQYF
few TRBJ2-7 TRBV20-1 TRBD2 16 TGCAGTGCTAGAGAATTCAGCGGGAGGGCCTCCTACGAGCAGTACTTC CSAREFSGRASYEQYF
NA TRBJ2-5 TRBV6-5 NA 12 TGTGCCAGCAGTTACTCCGGGGAGACCCAGTACTTC CASSYSGETQYF
NA TRBJ2-7 TRBV14 TRBD1 13 TGTGCCAGCAGCCAGGCAAGGGGGCATAAGCAGTACTTC CASSQARGHKQYF
NA TRBJ2-5 TRBV28 TRBD2 18 TGTGCCAGCAGTCCCGCCCTTGGACTAGCGGGATCACAAGAGACCCAGTACTTC CASSPALGLAGSQETQYF
few TRBJ1-5 TRBV10-3 NA 13 TGTGCCATCAGTGTTTCGGTTGACCAGCCCCAGCATTTT CAISVSVDQPQHF
NA TRBJ1-1 TRBV12-3/TRBV12-4 NA 17 TGTGCCAGCAGCCAGGGTGAGGGGCGATGGGCGGGCACTGAAGCTTTCTTT CASSQGEGRWAGTEAFF
few TRBJ1-1 TRBV27 NA 12 TGTGCCAGCGGGATGTCTCTCACTGAAGCTTTCTTT CASGMSLTEAFF
NA TRBJ2-7 TRBV7-9 NA 14 TGTGCCAGCAGCTTAATAGGGGCAGCCTACGAGCAGTACTTC CASSLIGAAYEQYF
NA TRBJ2-2 TRBV6-1 TRBD2 17 TGTGCCAGCTATAACAGCGGGAGATGGACGAACACCGGGGAGCTGTTTTTT CASYNSGRWTNTGELFF
NA TRBJ2-1 TRBV6-2/TRBV6-3 NA 14 TGTGCCAGCAGAAATCCCTACTTGGGGGATGGTCTTTACTTC CASRNPYLGDGLYF
NA TRBJ2-2 TRBV7-3 TRBD2 16 TGTGCCAGCAGCTTAACTGGGACTACGAACACCGGGGAGCTGTTTTTT CASSLTGTTNTGELFF
medium-sized TRBJ1-5 TRBV27 NA 13 TGTGCCAGCAGTCCGGACTGGAATCAGCCCCAGCATTTT CASSPDWNQPQHF
NA TRBJ2-4 TRBV24-1 TRBD1 15 TGTGCCACCAGTGGCAACGGACAGGGGCGAAACATTCAGTACTTC CATSGNGQGRNIQYF
few TRBJ2-2 TRBV7-3 NA 15 TGTGCCAGCAGCTTAACGGGACCGAACACCGGGGAGCTGTTTTTT CASSLTGPNTGELFF
NA TRBJ2-5 TRBV7-6 NA 14 TGTGCCAGCAGCCCAGAGGCGCAGTGGGAGACCCAGTACTTC CASSPEAQWETQYF
NA TRBJ1-5 TRBV6-1 TRBD1 14 TGTGCCAGCAGTATAACAGGGGTTGGTCAGCCCCAGCATTTT CASSITGVGQPQHF
NA TRBJ2-2 TRBV27 TRBD2 17 TGTGCCAGCAGTTTATATGGACTAGCGGCGAACACCGGGGAGCTGTTTTTT CASSLYGLAANTGELFF
NA TRBJ2-5 TRBV4-2 NA 15 TGTGCCAGCAGCCAGGGGGTAGCCCTTGGAGAGACCCAGTACTTC CASSQGVALGETQYF
NA TRBJ2-5 TRBV20-1 TRBD2 15 TGCAGTGCGGGACTAGCGGGAGGAACACAAGAGACCCAGTACTTC CSAGLAGGTQETQYF
NA TRBJ1-5 TRBV18 TRBD1 15 TGTGCCAGCTCACTCGACAGGGGAGTAGGTCAGCCCCAGCATTTT CASSLDRGVGQPQHF
NA TRBJ1-2 TRBV5-1 TRBD1 13 TGCGCCAGCAGCCAGGGACAGGTTGACGGCTACACCTTC CASSQGQVDGYTF
NA TRBJ2-7 TRBV10-3 NA 13 TGTGCCATCAGTGGTAAAGGGGATGATGAGCAGTACTTC CAISGKGDDEQYF
NA TRBJ1-5 TRBV3-1 NA 16 TGTGCCAGCAGCCCTACAGGCCTACAGGGATATCAGCCCCAGCATTTT CASSPTGLQGYQPQHF
NA TRBJ1-2 TRBV20-1 TRBD1 12 TGCAGTGGCCCGACAGGGGACTATGGCTACACCTTC CSGPTGDYGYTF
NA TRBJ1-3 TRBV10-2 TRBD1 16 TGCGCCAGCAAGAACGGAGGGGGCCTCTCTGGAAACACCATATATTTT CASKNGGGLSGNTIYF
few TRBJ1-2 TRBV6-5 NA 13 TGTGCCAGCAGTTCCCTCCCCCTCTATGGCTACACCTTC CASSSLPLYGYTF
NA TRBJ2-7 TRBV12-5 NA 14 TGTGCTAGTGGCGGAAGAAGAAACTCCTACGAGCAGTACTTC CASGGRRNSYEQYF
NA TRBJ2-7 TRBV6-5 TRBD1 15 TGTGCCAGCAGTTACCGGGACAGGGGCGCCTACGAGCAGTACTTC CASSYRDRGAYEQYF
once TRBJ2-1 TRBV19 NA 14 TGTGCCACGTCAAGGGGGGCTGGGTACAATGAGCAGTTCTTC CATSRGAGYNEQFF
NA TRBJ2-7 TRBV4-2 NA 15 TGTGCCAGCAGCCAAGAAGGGTCCTTCTCCTACGAGCAGTACTTC CASSQEGSFSYEQYF
large TRBJ2-5 TRBV20-1 NA 14 TGCAGTGCCCCGTCCCCGGTGGGGCAGGAGACCCAGTACTTC CSAPSPVGQETQYF
once TRBJ1-1 TRBV5-1 NA 14 TGCGCCAGCAGCAGGGGGGATGGAAGCACTGAAGCTTTCTTT CASSRGDGSTEAFF
few TRBJ2-5 TRBV20-1 NA 15 TGCAGTGCTAGAGATCCTTCTTCCAGGCAAGAGACCCAGTACTTC CSARDPSSRQETQYF
NA TRBJ1-2 TRBV10-3 NA 18 TGTGCCATCAGTGAGTCGTTTGTTTGGAACAGGAGAAACTATGGCTACACCTTC CAISESFVWNRRNYGYTF